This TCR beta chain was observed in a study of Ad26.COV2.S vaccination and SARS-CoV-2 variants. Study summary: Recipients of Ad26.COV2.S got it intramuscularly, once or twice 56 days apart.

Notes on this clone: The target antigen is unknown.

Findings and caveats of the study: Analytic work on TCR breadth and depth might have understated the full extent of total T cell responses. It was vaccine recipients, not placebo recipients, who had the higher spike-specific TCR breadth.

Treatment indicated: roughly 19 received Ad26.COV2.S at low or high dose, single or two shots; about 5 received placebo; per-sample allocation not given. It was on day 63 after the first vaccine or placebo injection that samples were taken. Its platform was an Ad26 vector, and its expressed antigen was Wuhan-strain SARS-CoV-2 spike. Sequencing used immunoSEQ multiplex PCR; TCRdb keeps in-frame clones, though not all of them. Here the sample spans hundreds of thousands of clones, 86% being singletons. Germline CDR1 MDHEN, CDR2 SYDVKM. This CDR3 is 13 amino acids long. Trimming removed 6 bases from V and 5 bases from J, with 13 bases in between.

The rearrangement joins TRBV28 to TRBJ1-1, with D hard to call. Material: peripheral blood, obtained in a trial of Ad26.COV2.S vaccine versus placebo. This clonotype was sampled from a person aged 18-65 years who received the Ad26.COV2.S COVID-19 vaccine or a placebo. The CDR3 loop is CASRRPLVTEAFF. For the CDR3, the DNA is TGTGCCAGCAGGCGACCCCTGGTGACTGAAGCTTTCTTT.